The 6 T cell receptor beta chains given below trace back to one sample, sequenced in a study of blood T cell repertoires in COVID-19. The table came from immunoSEQ multiplex PCR; TCRdb's copy has only in-frame clones and leaves some out. This table holds tens of thousands of clones, 90% to 95% found once. The sequenced sample consisted of peripheral blood. The origin of the receptors is a man in his sixties with active or convalescent COVID-19.

The chain combines TRBV7-9 with TRBJ1-4, with 9 bases aligning to TRBD1. CDR1 and CDR2 from the germline V gene are SEHNR and FQNEAQ (reference sequence). Losses at the gene ends were 5 bases for V and 8 bases for J; bases not matched to a gene: 6. The CDR3 extends over 14 amino acids. The CDR3 protein is CASSPDRGQEKLFF. CDR3 in DNA: TGTGCCAGCAGCCCGGACAGGGGACAGGAAAAACTGTTTTTT.

Here the CDR3 reads CASRLTPGQAAQTQYF. CDR3 bases: TGTGCCAGCAGATTGACCCCTGGACAGGCCGCCCAGACCCAGTACTTC. V is TRBV7-8 and J is TRBJ2-5; 7 bases match TRBD1. The J segment lost 6 bases and the V segment lost 6 bases, leaving 16 bases of the junction unmatched. The CDR3 has 16 residues. Germline lookup yields CDR1 SGHVS and CDR2 FQNEAQ.

J is TRBJ1-4 and V is TRBV28; TRBD1 might be the D (6 bases). CDR3 length: 14 amino acids. V was clipped by 1 base and J by 6 bases, with 9 bases between them. Germline V gene lookup returns CDR1 MDHEN and CDR2 SYDVKM. Here the CDR3 reads CASSLLDRHEKLFF. CDR3 bases: TGTGCCAGCAGTTTATTGGACAGACATGAAAAACTGTTTTTT.

V and J are TRBV9 and TRBJ1-5; unclear D gene. This CDR3 is 14 amino acids long. Germline V lookup: CDR1 SGDLS, CDR2 YYNGEE. The germline V and J ends were trimmed by 0 bases and 0 bases, with 4 bases remaining between them. The chain's CDR3 is CASSVGPSNQPQHF. Written as DNA, the CDR3 is TGTGCCAGCAGCGTAGGGCCTAGCAATCAGCCCCAGCATTTT.

The CDR3 DNA sequence: TGTGCCAGCAGTTACTCGGGCAGGGTAGGCACCGGGGAGCTGTTTTTT. Its translation: CASSYSGRVGTGELFF. The chain uses TRBV6-6 and TRBJ2-2, with a tentative D call TRBD1 (5 bases). V was cut by 0 bases and J by 4 bases, with 12 bases left in between. This CDR3 contains 16 residues. Germline loops: CDR1 MNHNY, CDR2 SVGAGI (reference sequence).

V gene TRBV4-1 combines with J gene TRBJ2-1, with unresolved D. The germline gives CDR1 MGHRA, CDR2 YSYEKL. Trimming left V 0 bases short and J 6 bases short, with 15 bases between. This CDR3 is built from 16 residues. This chain's CDR3 is CASSQELRLIINEQFF. The CDR3 DNA reads as TGCGCCAGCAGCCAAGAGTTGCGGCTGATCATCAATGAGCAGTTCTTC.